This TCR beta chain stems from a study of T cell responses to AZD1222 COVID-19 vaccine. About the research overall: Analysis merged second doses at about 4 or about 12 weeks. General study points: Females outnumbered males among donors, who were mostly white British; clonal diversity was possibly underestimated. Unmutated variant regions are reportedly the target of nearly half of TCRs that are spike-specific. At baseline, just a handful of AZD1222 recipients tested seropositive.

Here immunoSEQ multiplex PCR was the method, and the copy in TCRdb shows in-frame clones only, minus some. This sample has about 130,000 clones, with roughly 93% found just once. As for this clone: Its specificity is unknown.

The germline V gene encodes CDR1 GTSNPN and CDR2 SVGIG (reference sequence). The CDR3 is 14 residues long. Deletions cut 2 bases from V and 5 bases from J, with 12 bases between. J is TRBJ1-4 and V is TRBV30, with D uncertain. The clonotype originates from an adult in good health. The source material was peripheral blood, sampled on day 0 of AZD1222 vaccination. This CDR3 reads CAWSTGPSNEKLFF. The CDR3 bases are TGTGCCTGGAGTACCGGGCCCTCAAATGAAAAACTGTTTTTT.